This TCR beta chain was documented in a study of blood T cell repertoires in COVID-19. In the study overall: Acute and convalescent COVID-19 samples came from the United States, Italy and Spain.

J was trimmed by 1 base and V by 2 bases; bases with no gene match: 0. Germline V gene sequence: CDR1 MDHEN, CDR2 SYDVKM. The CDR3 sequence is 14 residues long. Generated by immunoSEQ multiplex PCR, the TCRdb table keeps only in-frame clones and is missing some. The sample records about 140,000 clones, approximately 82% being singletons. The J gene is TRBJ1-1, the V gene TRBV28; TRBD1 aligns across 8 bases. Material for sequencing was peripheral blood. The receptor comes from a man aged 55 to 70 with active or convalescent COVID-19. DNA of the CDR3: TGTGCCAGCAGTTTAGGACAGGGGAACACTGAAGCTTTCTTT. Translation gives CASSLGQGNTEAFF.